A single sample is the source of the 29 T cell receptor beta chains below, sequenced in a study of CD8 T cells in Susac syndrome. RNA, at about 0.5 to 1 ug, was reverse transcribed with random hexamers. TCRdb ran MiXCR on the immunoSEQ multiplex PCR reads and lists one entry per CDR3 protein. The sample shows around 190,000 distinct CDR3 sequences, 85% to 95% of them seen only once. The source material was CD8+ T cells from PBMCs. The origin of the receptors is a human donor with multiple sclerosis.

This sequence joins TRBV20-1 and TRBJ2-7, with D hard to call. Germline V gene sequence: CDR1 DFQATT, CDR2 SNEGSKA (reference sequence). CDR3 length: 15 residues. Between the trimmed V and J ends, which lost 3 bases and 4 bases, there was a span of 19 bases. CDR3 sequence (DNA): TGCAGTGCTAGGTTCGCGTACTCCCACGATTACGAGCAGTACTTC. Amino acid sequence: CSARFAYSHDYEQYF.

This clonotype has just one count. The chain combines TRBV7-9 with TRBJ2-4; D call uncertain. This CDR3 comprises 13 residues. Per the germline V gene, CDR1 is SEHNR and CDR2 is FQNEAQ (reference sequence). Trimming pared 5 bases from V and 9 bases from J, leaving 14 bases between. CDR3 region: CASSLPYEAIQYF. The CDR3 DNA follows: TGTGCCAGCAGCCTCCCATATGAGGCCATTCAGTACTTC.

This clonotype was detected only a few times. In DNA, the CDR3 is TGCAGCGTTGGTCAGGGAGGGACTGAAGCTTTCTTT. Residues: CSVGQGGTEAFF. V usage is TRBV29-1 and J usage is TRBJ1-1; tentative D call: TRBD1 (5 bases). Germline-derived CDR1 and CDR2 are SQVTM and ANQGSEA. The CDR3 is 12 amino acids. V was pared by 4 bases and J by 5 bases, with 11 bases between.

The chain joins TRBV6-5 to TRBJ2-7; weak D call: TRBD2 (6 bases). Trimming pared 6 bases from V and 0 bases from J, leaving 15 bases between. This CDR3 has 15 amino acids. Per the germline V gene, CDR1 is MNHEY and CDR2 is SVGAGI. CDR3 region: CASSLSPGSSYEQYF. CDR3 in DNA: TGTGCCAGCAGCCTCTCCCCCGGGAGCTCCTACGAGCAGTACTTC.

This clonotype was seen just once. This chain links TRBV27 with TRBJ2-3; D is uncertain. Germline CDR1 and CDR2: MNHEY and SMNVEV (reference sequence). The CDR3 sequence is 13 residues long. Trimming removed 4 bases from V and 6 bases from J, with 11 bases in between. CDR3 coding DNA: TGTGCCAGCAGTTCCCCGCCCATGGATACGCAGTATTTT. This sequence encodes CASSSPPMDTQYF.

The V call is TRBV20-1, the J call TRBJ2-1; D gene uncertain. Deletions cut 3 bases from V and 0 bases from J, with 6 bases between. The CDR3 is 13 residues long. Germline-derived CDR1 and CDR2 are DFQATT and SNEGSKA (reference sequence). The CDR3 bases are TGCAGTGCTAGTCTAAGCTCCTACAATGAGCAGTTCTTC. Protein: CSASLSSYNEQFF.

The gene calls are TRBV7-9 and TRBJ2-1, with 10 nucleotides matching TRBD2. Germline V gene lookup returns CDR1 SEHNR and CDR2 FQNEAQ (reference sequence). This CDR3 contains 15 residues. V shed 0 bases, J shed 6 bases, and the junction held 2 bases outside the gene matches. CDR3 sequence: CASSLAPSGGNEQFF. The CDR3, as DNA: TGTGCCAGCAGCTTAGCTCCTAGCGGGGGCAATGAGCAGTTCTTC.

The CDR3 region is CASSLSSLAGYWDTQYF. CDR3 coding DNA: TGTGCCAGCAGTTTATCGTCCCTAGCCGGATACTGGGATACGCAGTATTTT. V is TRBV27 and J is TRBJ2-3; tentative D call: TRBD2 (5 bases). The CDR3 is 17 amino acids. V was pared by 0 bases and J by 6 bases, with 19 bases between. Germline CDR1 reads MNHEY; CDR2 reads SMNVEV (reference sequence).

This chain connects TRBV29-1 to TRBJ2-7, with 10 bases lining up with TRBD1. Per germline, CDR1 SQVTM and CDR2 ANQGSEA. The CDR3 contains 15 residues. V lost 1 base and J lost 3; bases outside the gene matches: 6. The DNA of the CDR3 is TGCAGCGTTGAAGGTCGACAGGGGGCTTACTACGAGCAGTACTTC. Amino acids: CSVEGRQGAYYEQYF.

V is TRBV7-9 and J is TRBJ2-5, with D maybe TRBD2 (6 bases). The germline V and J ends were trimmed by 5 bases and 7 bases, with 20 bases remaining between them. From germline, CDR1 is SEHNR and CDR2 FQNEAQ (reference sequence). This CDR3 is 15 amino acids long. CDR3 amino acids: CASSGGTALTGTQYF. The CDR3 region has the DNA TGTGCCAGCAGCGGCGGGACCGCCCTGACCGGGACCCAGTACTTC.

The chain employs TRBV5-1 and TRBJ1-1, with TRBD1 identical over 7 bases. The CDR3 is made up of 15 amino acids. Germline CDR1 reads SGHRS; CDR2 reads YFSETQ. V lost 4 bases, J lost 0 bases, and 6 bases stayed unmatched. The CDR3: CASSMGQSMNTEAFF. In nucleotides, the CDR3 is TGCGCCAGCAGCATGGGACAGTCTATGAACACTGAAGCTTTCTTT.

V usage is TRBV29-1 and J usage is TRBJ2-7; D is possibly TRBD1 (7 bases). The CDR3 covers 16 residues. Trimming pared 1 base from V and 1 base from J, leaving 17 bases between. Germline loops: CDR1 SQVTM, CDR2 ANQGSEA. The CDR3 DNA reads TGCAGCGTTGAAGGCTCCACCAGGGGGGAATCCTACGAGCAGTACTTC. Translating gives CSVEGSTRGESYEQYF.

The chain uses TRBV4-2 and TRBJ2-1, with 9 bases fitting TRBD2. Germline assignment: CDR1 LGHNA and CDR2 YNFKEQ. The CDR3 consists of 17 residues. Unmatched junction bases numbered 10, after V lost 1 base and J lost 6 bases. CDR3 nucleotides: TGTGCCAGCAGCCAAGGCTTGGGCGGGGGGGCAGTCAATGAGCAGTTCTTC. Amino acid sequence: CASSQGLGGGAVNEQFF.

This chain links TRBV30 with TRBJ2-1, with a possible D match to TRBD1 (5 bases). Trimming took off 4 bases at V and 4 bases at J, with 17 bases between the two ends. Germline CDR1 reads GTSNPN; CDR2 reads SVGIG (reference sequence). This CDR3 has 15 residues. Here the CDR3 reads CAWIPSRAVYNEQFF. In nucleotides, the CDR3 is TGTGCCTGGATCCCGTCCAGGGCGGTGTACAATGAGCAGTTCTTC.

The chain joins TRBV7-8 to TRBJ2-7; 7 bases line up with TRBD1. Germline trimming cut 0 bases from V and 0 bases from J; bases unmatched to any gene: 5. This CDR3 comprises 16 residues. Germline V gene data show CDR1 as SGHVS and CDR2 as FQNEAQ. This CDR3 is CASSLAHRGSSYEQYF. The CDR3 region has the DNA TGTGCCAGCAGCTTAGCCCACAGGGGCTCCTCCTACGAGCAGTACTTC.

The chain uses TRBV2 and TRBJ2-5, with TRBD1 matching over 9 bases. The length of the CDR3 is 15 residues. Germline CDR1 SNHLY, CDR2 FYNNEI. The J segment lost 5 bases and the V segment lost 1 base, leaving 5 bases of the junction unmatched. CDR3 coding DNA: TGTGCCAGCAGTGAAGGGGACAGGGCGGTGGAGACCCAGTACTTC. Residues: CASSEGDRAVETQYF. Together with reference TRBV2 and TRBJ2-5, the CDR3 gives the full variable domain: EPEVTQTPSHQVTQMGQEVILRCVPISNHLYFYWYRQILGQKVEFLVSFYNNEISEKSEIFDDQFSVERPDGSNFTLKIRSTKLEDSAMYFCASSEGDRAVETQYFGPGTRLLVL.

The chain links TRBV3-1 to TRBJ2-7; no clear D. The germline V gene encodes CDR1 LGHDT and CDR2 YNNKEL (reference sequence). V lost 7 bases and J 2 bases, leaving 6 bases between the germline ends. The CDR3 runs 11 residues. The CDR3 DNA sequence: TGTGCCAGCACTTCGGCCTACGAGCAGTACTTC. Amino acids: CASTSAYEQYF.

This chain links TRBV5-6 with TRBJ1-2; 7 nucleotides align to TRBD1. This CDR3 has 13 residues. In germline, CDR1 is SGHDT, CDR2 YYEEEE. Germline trimming cut 5 bases from V and 7 bases from J; bases unmatched to any gene: 8. This CDR3 reads CASSSSAGGGYTF. The CDR3 DNA reads TGTGCCAGCAGTTCGTCGGCAGGGGGTGGCTACACCTTC.

CDR3 bases: TGCAGTGCTAGAGCCACCGGGGGGCCCAGGGAGCAGTACTTC. It specifies CSARATGGPREQYF. The chain joins TRBV20-1 to TRBJ2-7; TRBD2 might be the D (7 bases). CDR3 size: 14 residues. From germline, CDR1 is DFQATT and CDR2 SNEGSKA (reference sequence). With 1 base removed from V and 7 bases from J, the gap between germline ends came to 17 bases.

The rearrangement uses TRBV11-1 and TRBJ2-1; D uncertain. CDR3 length: 17 residues. Germline lookup yields CDR1 SGHAT and CDR2 FQDESV (reference sequence). V lost 2 bases, J lost 5 bases, and 19 bases lay in between. The CDR3 sequence is CASSLIGMWGLDNEQFF. CDR3 coding DNA: TGTGCCAGCAGCTTAATCGGTATGTGGGGTCTGGACAATGAGCAGTTCTTC.

CDR3 region: CSARDRAGGGYEQYF. The DNA of the CDR3 is TGCAGTGCTAGAGATCGAGCAGGTGGAGGCTACGAGCAGTACTTC. The V call is TRBV20-1, the J call TRBJ2-7, with D perhaps matching TRBD2 (5 bases). With 0 bases removed from V and 3 bases from J, the gap between germline ends came to 15 bases. The CDR3 runs 15 residues. Germline values: CDR1 DFQATT, CDR2 SNEGSKA (reference sequence).

This clonotype has more than one count but fewer than ten. The junction and the germline gene differ at one end; a read error may be behind it. V gene TRBV29-1 combines with J gene TRBJ2-5; the D gene could be TRBD1 or TRBD2 (7 bases each). Germline lookup yields CDR1 SQVTM and CDR2 ANQGSEA. The CDR3 sequence is 8 residues long. As DNA, the CDR3 is TGCAGCGTCCAGGGGGGGGACTTC. Its translation is CSVQGGDF.

The genes are TRBV2 and TRBJ2-7; no definite D call. Trimming shortened V by 10 bases and J by 6 bases, and 10 bases separated the two germline ends. This CDR3 has 10 residues. Per the germline V gene, CDR1 is SNHLY and CDR2 is FYNNEI. The CDR3 here is CATAVGEQYF. The CDR3 DNA reads as TGTGCCACCGCCGTCGGCGAGCAGTACTTC.

The V call is TRBV12-3 or TRBV12-4, the J call TRBJ2-1, with D unresolved. The V end lost 3 bases, the J end lost 5 bases, and 5 bases lay between the germline ends. The CDR3 extends over 12 amino acids. The CDR3 DNA reads TGTGCCAGCAGTTTGGGCGACAATGAGCAGTTCTTC. As protein: CASSLGDNEQFF.

This rearrangement joins TRBV6-5 to TRBJ2-7; 12 bases fit TRBD2. Germline-derived CDR1 and CDR2 are MNHEY and SVGAGI. Trimming at V came to 6 bases and at J to 2 bases, leaving 5 bases not matched to a gene. CDR3 length equals 15 residues. In DNA form, the CDR3 reads TGTGCCAGCAGACCCGGACTAGCGGGAACCTACGAGCAGTACTTC. Protein product: CASRPGLAGTYEQYF.

The chain joins TRBV7-9 to TRBJ2-6, with a tentative D call TRBD2 (6 bases). CDR3 length: 17 amino acids. Germline values: CDR1 SEHNR, CDR2 FQNEAQ (reference sequence). V was pared by 8 bases and J by 1 base, with 18 bases between. This CDR3 is CASASIGGWSGANVLTF. CDR3 DNA: TGTGCCAGCGCATCAATTGGAGGGTGGTCTGGGGCCAACGTCCTGACTTTC.

The CDR3, as DNA: TGTGCCAGCAGTCTCGGGCAGGTCCTCACAGATACGCAGTATTTT. It is translated as CASSLGQVLTDTQYF. The chain uses TRBV28 and TRBJ2-3; D unclear. CDR1 and CDR2 (germline): MDHEN, SYDVKM. CDR3 length: 15 residues. The V and J ends lost 5 bases and 2 bases respectively, with 14 bases between them.

This sequence joins TRBV29-1 and TRBJ1-4; no clear D gene. Trimming shortened V by 4 bases and J by 0 bases, and 3 bases separated the two germline ends. CDR3 length equals 12 residues. The germline gives CDR1 SQVTM, CDR2 ANQGSEA. CDR3 nucleotides: TGCAGCGTTGGTTCAACTAATGAAAAACTGTTTTTT. Its protein product is CSVGSTNEKLFF.

The genes are TRBV29-1 and TRBJ2-3, with TRBD2 matching over 8 bases. V dropped 2 bases and J dropped 4; count of bases not matched to a gene: 8. The V gene's germline CDR1 is SQVTM and CDR2 ANQGSEA. This CDR3 spans 15 amino acids. The CDR3 region is CSVEFRGGKADTQYF. For the CDR3, the DNA is TGCAGCGTTGAATTCCGGGGGGGGAAGGCAGATACGCAGTATTTT.